The clone carrying this T cell receptor (beta chain) has only a few counts. No treatment of any kind had been given to any patient before thyroid surgery. The data belong to a study of metastatic and nonmetastatic thyroid tumors. TCRdb re-analyzed the PCR reads through MiXCR. The data contain 35,000 to 40,000 clones, around 28% of them seen just once; the ten biggest clones take up roughly a tenth. Trimming took 6 bases from V and 4 from J, leaving 12 bases between them. Germline V gene data show CDR1 as MDHEN and CDR2 as SYDVKM. The CDR3 totals 13 residues. The receptor comes from a male donor with papillary thyroid cancer or a benign thyroid nodule (not recorded which). Some clones in this sample may be carry-over from other donors' samples. The V call is TRBV28, the J call TRBJ1-2, with D unclear. Sequencing was carried out using blood. The CDR3, as DNA: TGTGCCAGCAGCATCCCTCGGACCTATGGCTACACCTTC. Amino acid sequence: CASSIPRTYGYTF.